This TCR beta chain originates from a study of cytotoxic CD8 clonotypes in ibrutinib-treated CLL (dated by TCRdb to the early 2020s). About the investigation overall: In this cohort, some 14 patients were treatment-naive and approximately twelve were relapsed/refractory, while some 17 had unmutated IGHV. Responses were partial in 24 patients and complete in 2; after median approximately 66 months follow-up, roughly 14 stayed in remission and about twelve progressed. Samples at response were collected after a median of roughly twelve months of treatment, with a range of roughly 6 to 40 months. Samples averaged roughly 260,000 productive templates and about 94,000 productive rearrangements. Of the 90 or so people in the trial, around 25 had longitudinal samples available. Cryopreserved peripheral blood mononuclear cells were collected before treatment, at response, and at either disease progression or sustained remission. Every sample from remission and from progressive disease was obtained while the patients were still on ibrutinib.

This specimen's time point label, per the study, means: 12 to 13 months on ibrutinib. For TCR beta library preparation, approximately 2 micrograms of genomic DNA was extracted from cryopreserved PBMCs. Longitudinal blood samples from CLL patients on ibrutinib monotherapy underwent high-throughput TCR beta sequencing. Patients were enrolled in a phase 2 open-label single-center ibrutinib monotherapy trial. As to this clone: What antigen it recognizes has not been identified. No base quality values were provided; no much bigger clone lies one nucleotide off. Other DNA sequences within the sample encode an identical CDR3.

Study-wide findings and limitations: Sampling times were not matched between sustained-remission and progressing patients, and lymph node repertoires were not studied. Public clonotypes were rare and either contracted or stayed stable during treatment, and the rise in clonality at ibrutinib response reflected the expansion of private clonotypes. An increase in clonality was observed at ibrutinib response, with clonality remaining stable during sustained remission and falling back toward baseline at progression. At baseline, clonality was higher than in age-matched healthy donors and showed a strong correlation with circulating CD8+ T-cell counts.

At the junction V is shortened by 5 bases and J by 0 bases; bases outside the gene matches: 3. Inclusive of the bounding cysteine and phenylalanine, the CDR3 is 15 residues long. Only CDR3 DNA remains: 45 bases, in frame from the first base. From a lookup of the germline V gene (reference sequence), CDR1 and CDR2 are SEHNR and FQNEAQ. Each clonotype received, on average, 10x coverage in deep resolution sequencing performed on a MiSeq, where the target depth lay between 1 in 1 million and 1 in 200,000 T cells. The immunoSEQ hsTCRB Kit was used to generate the TCR beta libraries. As for the original processing: The data were analyzed with ImmunoSEQ Analyzer and ImmunoSEQ Data Assistant, and V, D and J gene assignments followed IMGT definitions. Clonality was computed as one minus normalized Shannon entropy of productive rearrangement frequencies, ranging from 0 to 1. Only overrepresented clonotypes making up at least 0.05% of each patient's repertoire were included in the public clonotype analysis. Repertoires from around 13 age-matched healthy donors in immuneACCESS were used as clonality controls. Drawn from immuneACCESS, this table holds only the in-frame rearrangements with V and J called that TCRdb kept. Clones are partly lost; checked studies trace under half to an unresolved V gene and leave the rest unexplained. The V and J calls and clone size come from that table; D and trimming were worked out from the DNA. This sample has some 130,000 clones in its table, and under 95% of those were observed once. The ten largest clones represent 10% to 11% of the sample.

This sequence was found in a human donor with chronic lymphocytic leukemia. Specimen: PBMCs, collected after 12 months of ibrutinib treatment. Rearrangement joined TRBV7-9 to TRBJ2-1, and 8 junctional nucleotides match TRBD2. The CDR3 protein sequence reads: CASSPSGSSYNEQFF. The nucleotide sequence reads as follows: TGTGCCAGCAGCCCCAGCGGGAGCTCCTACAATGAGCAGTTCTTC.